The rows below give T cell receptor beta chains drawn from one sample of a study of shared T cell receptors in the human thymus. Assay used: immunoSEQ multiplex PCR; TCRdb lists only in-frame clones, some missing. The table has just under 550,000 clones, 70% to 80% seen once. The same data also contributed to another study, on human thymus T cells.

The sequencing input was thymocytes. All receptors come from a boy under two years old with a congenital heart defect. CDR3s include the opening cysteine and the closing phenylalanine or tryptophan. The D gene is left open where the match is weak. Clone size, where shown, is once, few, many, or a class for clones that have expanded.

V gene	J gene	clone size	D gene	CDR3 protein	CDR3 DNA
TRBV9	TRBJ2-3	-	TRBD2	CASSVVGGRATDTQYF	TGTGCCAGCAGCGTAGTAGGAGGGAGGGCCACAGATACGCAGTATTTT
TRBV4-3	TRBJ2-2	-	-	CASSRSEGLTGELFF	TGCGCCAGCAGTCGGAGTGAGGGTCTTACCGGGGAGCTGTTTTTT
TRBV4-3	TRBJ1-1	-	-	CASSQERGSGNTEAFF	TGCGCCAGCAGCCAAGAGCGGGGATCGGGGAACACTGAAGCTTTCTTT
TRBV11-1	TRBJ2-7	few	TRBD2	CASSLIAGGLSEQYF	TGTGCCAGCAGCTTAATAGCGGGAGGGCTGAGCGAGCAGTACTTC
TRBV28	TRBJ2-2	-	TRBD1	CASRTHRQGKGTGELFF	TGTGCCAGCAGGACACACCGACAGGGGAAAGGGACCGGGGAGCTGTTTTTT
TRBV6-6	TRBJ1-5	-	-	CASSSADSNQPQHF	TGTGCCAGCAGTTCGGCGGATAGCAATCAGCCCCAGCATTTT
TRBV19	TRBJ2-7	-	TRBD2	CASSGRKYEQYF	TGTGCCAGTAGCGGGAGGAAATACGAGCAGTACTTC
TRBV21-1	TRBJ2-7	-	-	CASSKSQGDEQYF	TGTGCCAGCAGCAAAAGCCAGGGTGACGAGCAGTACTTC
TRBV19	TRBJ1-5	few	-	CASKSRGNQNQPQHF	TGTGCCAGTAAGAGCCGGGGGAACCAAAATCAGCCCCAGCATTTT
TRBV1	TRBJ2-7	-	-	CTSSQETSALPYEQYF	TGCACCAGCAGCCAAGAGACTAGCGCTCTTCCCTACGAGCAGTACTTC
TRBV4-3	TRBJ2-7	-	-	CASSQGIRGLATYEQYF	TGCGCCAGCAGCCAAGGGATTCGTGGGCTAGCCACCTACGAGCAGTACTTC
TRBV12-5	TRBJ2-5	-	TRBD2	CASGLATSGGNRGTQYF	TGTGCTAGTGGTTTGGCAACTAGCGGAGGGAACCGGGGGACCCAGTACTTC
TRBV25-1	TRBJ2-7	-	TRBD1	CASSGGTGVSYEQYF	TGTGCCAGCAGCGGCGGGACAGGTGTTTCCTACGAGCAGTACTTC
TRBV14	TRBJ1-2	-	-	CASSPSPGGGYTF	TGTGCCAGCAGCCCCTCACCCGGAGGTGGCTACACCTTC
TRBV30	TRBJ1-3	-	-	CAWSEGRGGNTIYF	TGTGCCTGGAGTGAAGGTAGAGGAGGAAACACCATATATTTT
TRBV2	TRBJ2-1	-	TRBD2	CASIDLAAYNEQFF	TGTGCCAGCATTGACCTAGCGGCCTACAATGAGCAGTTCTTC